A single sample gave rise to the 10 T cell receptor beta chains below, sequenced in a study of OX40 agonist ivuxolimab in advanced cancers. Clones were read by immunoSEQ multiplex PCR, and TCRdb kept only the in-frame ones, dropping some. The table shows about 28,000 clones, with 84% occurring only once. Sequences were derived from CD4+ or CD8+ T cells sorted from blood, sampled in a trial of the OX40 agonist ivuxolimab. The receptors were gathered from an adult with an advanced solid tumor such as melanoma, head and neck, liver or kidney cancer.

This chain links TRBV6-5 with TRBJ2-5; tentative D call: TRBD2 (6 bases). The J call may be incorrect, as the DNA end agrees better with TRBJ2-7. The germline V gene has CDR1 MNHEY and CDR2 SVGAGI. CDR3 length equals 13 residues. CDR3 residues: CASSYRRGDEQYF. As DNA, the CDR3 is TGTGCCAGCAGTTACCGGAGGGGTGACGAGCAGTACTTC.

The rearrangement joins TRBV4-3 to TRBJ2-7, with D perhaps TRBD2 (5 bases). V lost 0 bases and J 3 bases, leaving 15 bases between the germline ends. The CDR3 is made up of 16 amino acids. Germline lookup yields CDR1 LGHNA and CDR2 YSLEER. CDR3 protein: CASSQDWVSSSYEQYF. As DNA, the CDR3 is TGCGCCAGCAGCCAAGATTGGGTATCTAGCAGCTACGAGCAGTACTTC.

V gene TRBV11-3 combines with J gene TRBJ1-1; D gene unclear. The V gene's germline CDR1 is SGHNT and CDR2 YENEEA. V lost 3 bases, J lost 4 bases, and 9 bases lay in between. The CDR3 sequence is 13 residues long. The CDR3 nucleotides read TGTGCCAGCAGCTTCGGGTTGGGCACTGAAGCTTTCTTT. Amino acid sequence: CASSFGLGTEAFF. Combining the CDR3 with reference TRBV11-3 and TRBJ1-1 gives the whole variable domain EAGVVQSPRYKIIEKKQPVAFWCNPISGHNTLYWYLQNLGQGPELLIRYENEEAVDDSQLPKDRFSAERLKGVDSTLKIQPAELGDSAVYLCASSFGLGTEAFFGQGTRLTVV.

The chain is built from TRBV9 and TRBJ1-2; no firm D call. The length of the CDR3 is 14 residues. The V gene lost 3 bases and the J gene lost 3 bases, with 12 bases spanning the gap. In germline, CDR1 is SGDLS, CDR2 YYNGEE. CDR3 amino acids: CASSATSPDYGYTF. CDR3 coding DNA: TGTGCCAGCAGCGCCACTTCTCCCGACTATGGCTACACCTTC.

J is TRBJ2-1 and V is TRBV4-1; TRBD1 matches 8 bases. The trim removed 1 base at V and 10 bases at J, leaving 9 bases unmatched. Germline V CDR1 and CDR2: MGHRA, YSYEKL. The CDR3 covers 15 residues. CDR3 DNA sequence: TGCGCCAGCAGCCAAGCCGGGACAGGTCAGATGGAGCAGTTCTTC. As protein: CASSQAGTGQMEQFF.

The genes are TRBV4-3 and TRBJ2-1, with 7 nucleotides matching TRBD2. CDR1 is LGHNA, CDR2 YSLEER, per germline. This CDR3 region has 16 residues. J lost 3 bases, V lost 1 base, and 6 bases had no gene match. Written as DNA, the CDR3 is TGCGCCAGCAGCCAAGGAATGGGCGGGAGCTACAATGAGCAGTTCTTC. It specifies CASSQGMGGSYNEQFF.

This clone showed up just once. The DNA for the CDR3 is TGTGCCAGCAGCCTAAGGAGCGGGGGCAAAACCGGGGAGCTGTTTTTT. Translated: CASSLRSGGKTGELFF. The chain carries TRBV14 and TRBJ2-2; 8 bases are shared with TRBD2. This CDR3 has 16 residues. The V gene end was trimmed by 4 bases and the J gene end by 5 bases; junction bases not matched to a gene: 9. Per the germline V gene, CDR1 is SGHDN and CDR2 is FVKESK.

The chain carries TRBV18 and TRBJ2-6, with D possibly matching TRBD2 (6 bases). Between the trimmed V and J ends, which lost 5 bases and 0 bases, there was a span of 11 bases. CDR1 is KGHSH and CDR2 is LQKENI in the germline V gene. CDR3 length: 16 residues. The CDR3 DNA reads as TGTGCCAGCTCATCCGGGACTCTCTCTGGGGCCAACGTCCTGACTTTC. Protein sequence: CASSSGTLSGANVLTF.

A note on this clone: Other DNA sequences within the sample encode an identical CDR3. The chain carries TRBV13 and TRBJ1-1; D ambiguous. There are 13 residues in the CDR3. The V and J ends lost 2 bases and 1 base respectively, with 5 bases between them. The germline CDR1 and CDR2 sequences are PRHDT and FYEKMQ (reference sequence). The CDR3 nucleotides are TGTGCCAGCAGCTTACCAGGGAACACTGAAGCTTTCTTT. It is translated as CASSLPGNTEAFF.

The chain uses TRBV14 and TRBJ2-1; D gene uncertain. V lost 5 bases and J lost 3, with 8 bases in between. This CDR3 region has 13 residues. The germline CDR1 and CDR2 sequences are SGHDN and FVKESK. The CDR3 is CASSSAFYNEQFF. The CDR3, as DNA: TGTGCCAGCAGCTCAGCGTTCTACAATGAGCAGTTCTTC.